A selection of T cell receptor beta chains follows, all from one sample in a study of control samples from healthy donors and cancer patients. The protocol was immunoSEQ multiplex PCR, while the TCRdb copy is restricted to in-frame clones and leaves out a portion. The table shows approximately 26,000 clones, with more than 75% occurring only once. The sequencing input was PBMCs. The receptors derive from a man aged 45 to 65 with lung cancer. Each CDR3 is given without its conserved first and last residue.

TRBV12-3/TRBV12-4,TRBJ2-2,ASMRETGELF
TRBV10-1,TRBJ1-1,ASSDRATGVRAF
TRBV5-1,TRBJ1-1,ASSWAGTGDNTEAF
TRBV7-2,TRBJ1-1,ASSAGVNTEAF
TRBV19,TRBJ1-1,ASSVTGGLTEAF
TRBV19,TRBJ1-6,ASSIARPGQNSPLH
TRBV30,TRBJ2-1,ASSGSRPF
TRBV25-1,TRBJ2-5,ASSPALMRAETQY
TRBV21-1,TRBJ2-1,ASSLSLVNPEQF
TRBV10-2,TRBJ2-7,ASSDRDRVGYEQY
TRBV7-9,TRBJ1-4,ASSHSGYNEKLF
TRBV7-9,TRBJ2-2,ASSLGGNTGELF
TRBV15,TRBJ2-1,ATSRVGWRSRQVTYNEQF
TRBV29-1,TRBJ1-4,SVEDGGTNEKLF
TRBV9,TRBJ1-2,ASSVLPGTYGYT
TRBV27,TRBJ1-5,ASTWTVCQPQH